Listed below are T cell receptor beta chains from one sample, sequenced in a study of shared clonotypes between healthy human individuals. Sequencing used immunoSEQ multiplex PCR; TCRdb keeps in-frame clones, though not all of them. The sample includes over 2 million clones, 80% to 95% seen only once; the top ten take approximately 0.4%. Input material: naive CD4+ T cells from PBMCs. These receptors all come from a man between 18 and 29 years old in good health. Some clones in this sample may be carry-over from other donors' samples. Both conserved end residues are part of each CDR3. Each record gives: D gene, CDR3 length, V gene, J gene, clone size, CDR3 protein, CDR3 DNA. A D gene is named only where the DNA matches it firmly. Some rows mark clone size as missing; the rest say once, few, many or name a class of expanded clone.

>.|12|TRBV2|TRBJ2-2|.
CASTREPGELFF
TGTGCCTCGACCCGGGAGCCTGGGGAGCTGTTTTTT
>.|14|TRBV7-2|TRBJ2-1|.
CASSLEQLYNEQFF
TGTGCCAGCAGCTTAGAACAGCTCTACAATGAGCAGTTCTTC
>TRBD1|15|TRBV5-1|TRBJ2-7|once
CASSGGQANSYEQYF
TGCGCCAGCAGCGGGGGACAGGCCAACTCCTACGAGCAGTACTTC
>.|16|TRBV5-6|TRBJ2-2|.
CASTPQWGLITGELFF
TGTGCCAGCACCCCCCAATGGGGGCTAATCACCGGGGAGCTGTTTTTT
>TRBD2|14|TRBV28|TRBJ2-7|.
CASSFRAGSDEQYF
TGTGCCAGCAGTTTTCGAGCGGGATCAGACGAGCAGTACTTC
>.|16|TRBV9|TRBJ2-2|.
CASSMLGRSNTGELFF
TGTGCCAGCAGCATGCTCGGGAGATCGAACACCGGGGAGCTGTTTTTT
>.|12|TRBV30|TRBJ1-1|.
CAWSQVKGEAFF
TGTGCCTGGAGCCAAGTGAAGGGGGAAGCTTTCTTT
>TRBD1|18|TRBV5-1|TRBJ2-7|.
CASSLGPVTGGIPYEQYF
TGCGCCAGCAGCTTGGGACCCGTCACAGGGGGAATCCCCTACGAGCAGTACTTC
>.|14|TRBV5-4|TRBJ1-3|.
CASSLEGSGNTIYF
TGTGCCAGCAGCTTGGAGGGGAGTGGAAACACCATATATTTT
>.|15|TRBV15|TRBJ1-3|.
CATSRDLAAGNTIYF
TGTGCCACCAGCAGAGATTTGGCCGCTGGAAACACCATATATTTT
>TRBD2|15|TRBV5-1|TRBJ2-7|once
CASSLEGGRWGEQYF
TGCGCCAGCAGCTTGGAGGGCGGGAGGTGGGGCGAGCAGTACTTC
>.|12|TRBV19|TRBJ1-1|.
CASSNTNTEAFF
TGTGCCAGTAGTAACACGAACACTGAAGCTTTCTTT
>.|15|TRBV5-5|TRBJ1-1|.
CASSWGSGRNTEAFF
TGTGCCAGCAGCTGGGGGTCCGGCAGAAACACTGAAGCTTTCTTT
>.|13|TRBV19|TRBJ1-2|.
CASSIRQQGGYTF
TGTGCCAGTAGTATCAGACAACAAGGAGGCTACACCTTC
>.|14|TRBV5-1|TRBJ2-7|.
CASSSQGPPYEQYF
TGCGCCAGCAGTTCACAGGGACCTCCCTACGAGCAGTACTTC
>.|14|TRBV4-2|TRBJ1-1|few
CASSLRAVNTEAFF
TGTGCCAGCAGCCTCCGGGCCGTGAACACTGAAGCTTTCTTT
>.|14|TRBV28|TRBJ1-4|.
CASYSGGRAEKLFF
TGTGCCAGCTACAGTGGGGGGCGGGCTGAAAAACTGTTTTTT
>.|11|TRBV29-1|TRBJ2-1|.
CSGGLNNEQFF
TGCAGCGGCGGACTAAACAATGAGCAGTTCTTC
>.|12|TRBV28|TRBJ2-7|.
CATQENSYEQYF
TGTGCCACACAGGAAAATTCCTACGAGCAGTACTTC
>.|15|TRBV5-4|TRBJ1-1|.
CASSLAGAGNTEAFF
TGTGCCAGCAGCTTAGCTGGGGCAGGGAACACTGAAGCTTTCTTT
>.|15|TRBV5-1|TRBJ1-3|.
CASSWYSSSGNTIYF
TGCGCCAGCAGCTGGTACAGTTCCTCTGGAAACACCATATATTTT
>.|15|TRBV30|TRBJ1-3|few
CAWALGRSSGNTIYF
TGTGCCTGGGCCCTTGGGCGGAGCTCTGGAAACACCATATATTTT
>.|16|TRBV25-1|TRBJ2-3|.
CASSELGSGDVGTQYF
TGTGCCAGCAGTGAATTGGGGAGTGGGGATGTGGGTACGCAGTATTTT
>TRBD2|18|TRBV14|TRBJ2-1|.
CASSQGVWTSGQYNEQFF
TGTGCCAGCAGCCAAGGGGTCTGGACTAGCGGGCAATACAATGAGCAGTTCTTC
>.|16|TRBV10-3|TRBJ2-2|.
CAISESQAANTGELFF
TGTGCCATCAGTGAGTCGCAGGCCGCGAACACCGGGGAGCTGTTTTTT
>TRBD1|14|TRBV5-1|TRBJ2-7|once
CASRVGQGDYEQYF
TGCGCCAGCAGGGTGGGACAGGGGGACTACGAGCAGTACTTC
>.|10|TRBV29-1|TRBJ1-1|.
CSGGDTEAFF
TGCAGCGGGGGTGACACTGAAGCTTTCTTT
>.|12|TRBV7-2|TRBJ2-7|few
CASSLVGYEQYF
TGTGCCAGCAGCTTAGTGGGTTACGAGCAGTACTTC
>.|13|TRBV4-2|TRBJ1-4|.
CASSPATNEKLFF
TGTGCCAGCAGCCCCGCAACTAATGAAAAACTGTTTTTT
>.|15|TRBV6-5|TRBJ2-2|.
CASSPRLGRTGELFF
TGTGCCAGCAGTCCCCGTTTGGGGCGGACCGGGGAGCTGTTTTTT
>TRBD1|12|TRBV28|TRBJ1-2|.
CASRWTGSGYTF
TGTGCCAGCAGATGGACAGGGTCTGGCTACACCTTC
>.|13|TRBV5-6|TRBJ2-7|.
CASRQEGSHEQYF
TGTGCCAGCCGACAGGAGGGTAGCCACGAGCAGTACTTC
>.|14|TRBV5-1|TRBJ2-1|.
CASSPADYYNEQFF
TGCGCCAGCAGCCCGGCGGACTATTACAATGAGCAGTTCTTC
>TRBD1|15|TRBV19|TRBJ1-2|.
CASSPTGVKAYGYTF
TGTGCCAGTAGTCCCACAGGGGTCAAGGCCTATGGCTACACCTTC
>.|10|TRBV2|TRBJ2-5|.
CASSEATQYF
TGTGCCAGCAGTGAGGCGACCCAGTACTTC
>.|20|TRBV27|TRBJ1-5|.
CASSWRLIGGGRYSNQPQHF
TGTGCCAGCAGTTGGCGACTGATAGGAGGTGGGCGTTATAGCAATCAGCCCCAGCATTTT
>TRBD1|13|TRBV5-1|TRBJ1-2|.
CASSLGTGNSYTF
TGCGCCAGCAGCCTGGGGACAGGGAATAGCTACACCTTC
>.|14|TRBV28|TRBJ1-2|.
CASSLSRRDHGYTF
TGTGCCAGCAGTTTATCGCGGCGGGATCATGGCTACACCTTC
>TRBD2|15|TRBV4-1|TRBJ2-5|.
CASSQPTSGMGTQYF
TGCGCCAGCAGCCAACCGACTAGCGGGATGGGGACCCAGTACTTC
>.|12|TRBV2|TRBJ2-3|.
CASSEGADTQYF
TGTGCCAGCAGTGAAGGCGCGGATACGCAGTATTTT
>.|15|TRBV5-1|TRBJ1-1|.
CASSLVGGGDTEAFF
TGCGCCAGCAGCTTGGTTGGAGGAGGGGACACTGAAGCTTTCTTT